This TCR beta chain comes out of a study of response to subunit inactivated influenza vaccine listed by TCRdb under 2018. In terms of the full investigation: The study used deep quantitative T cell receptor repertoire profiling to track responses to a trivalent subunit inactivated influenza vaccine. Overall study results and their limits: It was suggested by the authors that each seasonal influenza vaccination may recruit only a limited number of new T cells.

Between the V and J ends, shortened by 2 bases and 0 bases respectively, the junction contains 11 bases. Sequences SGHVS (CDR1) and FQNEAQ (CDR2) are obtained from the germline V gene. Spanning cysteine to phenylalanine, the CDR3 consists of 16 amino acids. Of the read, only the CDR3 DNA is kept; its 48 bases are in frame from base 1. The protocol used for the library was RT-PCR. TCRdb records Illumina HiSeq 2500 as the sequencer. Using fastp trimming at Q25 and MiXCR clonotype assembly, TCRdb reanalyzed the public sequencing data and kept in-frame beta chains. Here each entry gathers all rows of one CDR3 protein and keeps the most common genes and DNA. The sample includes 500,000 to 600,000 distinct CDR3 sequences, with 10% to 15% observed a single time. The ten largest clones take up about an eighth of the sample. A note on this clonotype: Its antigen is currently not known. Per-nucleotide qualities are absent, and no much larger clonotype sits a single base away.

The intended sense of this specimen's time point label: approximately 45 days after influenza vaccine administration. The receptor was isolated from a man aged 45-65 years who received an inactivated influenza vaccine. Donor details come from another sample of the same person, matched by shared clones. The source material was PBMCs from blood, sampled about 6 weeks after vaccination. This chain is built from TRBV7-8 and TRBJ1-5; perhaps TRBD1 is the D gene, with 5 bases matching. The CDR3 protein: CASSLRAGHSNQPQHF. The nucleotide sequence is given as TGTGCCAGCAGCTTAAGGGCTGGACATAGCAATCAGCCCCAGCATTTT. Supplemented by the reference TRBV7-8 and TRBJ1-5 proteins around the CDR3, the complete variable domain is GAGVSQSPRYKVAKRGQDVALRCDPISGHVSLFWYQQALGQGPEFLTYFQNEAQLDKSGLPSDRFFAERPEGSVSTLKIQRTQQEDSAVYLCASSLRAGHSNQPQHFGDGTRLSIL.